The clone carrying this TCR beta chain was found many times. Antigen: not known. This sample stems from a study of T-cell reconstitution after alpha-beta-depleted transplantation in children. Study-wide results and caveats: T-cell counts and diversity were attributed mostly to newly produced T cells one year after transplant.

Germline CDR1 is DFQATT and CDR2 is SNEGSKA (reference sequence). The CDR3 extends over 11 amino acids. Trimming pared 2 bases from V and 5 bases from J, leaving 6 bases between. The library targeted TCRbeta and was prepared with unique molecular identifiers. A single record per CDR3 protein comes from TCRdb applying MiXCR to the PCR reads. The sample includes 500,000 to 650,000 distinct CDR3 sequences, 10% to 15% of them seen just once. Source: PBMCs, mostly from graft donor cells, taken 360 days after TCRalphabeta/CD19-depleted stem cell transplant. The genes are TRBV20-1 and TRBJ2-5; D is unresolved. The TCR sequence derives from a male patient younger than 18 who had a stem cell transplant for acute myeloid leukemia, so the T cells may come from the graft donor. The CDR3 protein is CSARLGETQYF. Here the CDR3 DNA reads TGCAGTGCTAGACTCGGGGAGACCCAGTACTTC.